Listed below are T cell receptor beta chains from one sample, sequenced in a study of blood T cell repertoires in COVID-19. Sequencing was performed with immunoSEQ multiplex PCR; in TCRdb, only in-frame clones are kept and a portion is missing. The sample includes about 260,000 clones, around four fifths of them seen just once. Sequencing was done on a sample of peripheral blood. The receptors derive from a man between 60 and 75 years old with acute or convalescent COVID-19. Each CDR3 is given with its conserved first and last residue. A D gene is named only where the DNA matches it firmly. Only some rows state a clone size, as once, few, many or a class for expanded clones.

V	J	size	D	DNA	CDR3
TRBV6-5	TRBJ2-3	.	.	TGTGCCAGCAGCCGAGGCGGTTTCACAGATACGCAGTATTTT	CASSRGGFTDTQYF
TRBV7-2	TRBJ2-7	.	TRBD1	TGTGCCAGCAGCTTGGGCAGGGGGCGGAACGAGCAGTACTTC	CASSLGRGRNEQYF
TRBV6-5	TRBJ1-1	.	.	TGTGCCAGCAGTTACTCGCGAATTCAGGGTACTGAAGCTTTCTTT	CASSYSRIQGTEAFF
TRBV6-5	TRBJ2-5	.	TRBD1	TGTGCCAGCAGTTACTCAACAGGGGTAGGGGAGACCCAGTACTTC	CASSYSTGVGETQYF
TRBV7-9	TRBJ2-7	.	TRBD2	TGTGCCAGCAGCTTAAAGGTGACTAGCGGGAGCGACGAGCAGTACTTC	CASSLKVTSGSDEQYF
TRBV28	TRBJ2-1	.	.	TGTGCCAGCAGTTTCGGCGGGTCGGTTCCCTCCAGGGGGCAGTTCTTC	CASSFGGSVPSRGQFF
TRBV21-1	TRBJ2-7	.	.	TGTGCCAGCAGCAAAAGCGGAACCGGGACAGGGAATATCCCTGAACTCTACGAGCAGTACTTC	CASSKSGTGTGNIPELYEQYF
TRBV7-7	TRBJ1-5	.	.	TGTGCTAGCAGCTTAGTATGGAGTGGGGCCACCAATCAGCCCCAGCATTTT	CASSLVWSGATNQPQHF
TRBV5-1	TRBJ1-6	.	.	TGCGCCAGCAGCTTGGGGCAGGGCGGTAATTCACCCCTCCACTTT	CASSLGQGGNSPLHF
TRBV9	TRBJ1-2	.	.	TGTGCCAGCAGCGTAGGGGCGGGGTTTTATGGCTACACCTTC	CASSVGAGFYGYTF
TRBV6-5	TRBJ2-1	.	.	TGTGCCACCCAAGCAGGCTCCAATGAGCAGTTCTTC	CATQAGSNEQFF
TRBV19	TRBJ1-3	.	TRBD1	TGTGCCAGTAGCAGATCACGGGACAGGGTAGACACCATATATTTT	CASSRSRDRVDTIYF
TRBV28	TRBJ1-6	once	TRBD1	TGTGCCAGCAGTCCCCCCCGGGACAGGGGTTATAATTCACCCCTCCACTTT	CASSPPRDRGYNSPLHF
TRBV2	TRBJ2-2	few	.	TGTGCCAGCAGTCCGCGAACAGGGAACACCGGGGAGCTGTTTTTT	CASSPRTGNTGELFF
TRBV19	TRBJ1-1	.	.	TGTGCCAGTAGTATAGGGGGCAGACCCCAGACAAGTGAAGCTTTCTTT	CASSIGGRPQTSEAFF
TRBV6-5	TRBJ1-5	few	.	TGTGCCAGCAGTTCCCAACAGGATCAGCCCCAGCATTTT	CASSSQQDQPQHF
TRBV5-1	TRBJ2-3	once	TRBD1	TGCGCCAGCAGCTTGGCCCCCTCCGGGACAGGGGATACGCAGTATTTT	CASSLAPSGTGDTQYF
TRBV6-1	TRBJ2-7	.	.	TGTGCCAGCAGTGAAGCGCTTCAAACAGGCGAGCAGTACTTC	CASSEALQTGEQYF
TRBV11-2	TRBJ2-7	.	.	TGTGCCAGCAGCTTAGACTGGGCCGGGAGCGAGCAGTACTTC	CASSLDWAGSEQYF
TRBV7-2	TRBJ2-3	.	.	TGTGCCAGCAGCCTCCTATACACAGATACGCAGTATTTT	CASSLLYTDTQYF
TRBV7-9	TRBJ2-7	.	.	TGTGCCAGCAGCTTAGGGCTCTCCTACGAGCAGTACTTC	CASSLGLSYEQYF
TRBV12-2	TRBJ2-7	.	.	TGTGCAAGTCGCTTACTCCTGCGCGGGAGGCCCTACGAGCAGTACTTC	CASRLLLRGRPYEQYF
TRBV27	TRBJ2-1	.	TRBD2	TGTGCCAGCAGTTGGTGGGATGGGGGAGGGGAGTTCTTC	CASSWWDGGGEFF
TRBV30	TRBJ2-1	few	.	TGTGCCTGGAGTGTACTGGGACTTACCTCCTACAATGAGCAGTTCTTC	CAWSVLGLTSYNEQFF
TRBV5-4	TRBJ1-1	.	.	TGTGCCAGCAGCTTGGCGTTGGGGGGGTCCCACACTGAAGCTTTCTTT	CASSLALGGSHTEAFF
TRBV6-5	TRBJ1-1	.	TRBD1	TGTGCCAGCAGCTGGGCCAGGGGGAAGGGTGAAGCTTTCTTT	CASSWARGKGEAFF
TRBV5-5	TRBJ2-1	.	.	TGTGCCAGCAGCTTGTTGTCGGGTGAGCAGTTCTTC	CASSLLSGEQFF
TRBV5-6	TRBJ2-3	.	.	TGTGCCAGCAGCCGATCTCCAGGGGCAGATACGCAGTATTTT	CASSRSPGADTQYF
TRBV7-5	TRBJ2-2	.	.	TGTGCCAGAAGCTTTAGGGTTTGCGGGAGGTATGTCGGGGAGCTGTTTTTT	CARSFRVCGRYVGELFF
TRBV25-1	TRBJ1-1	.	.	TGTGCCAGCAGTGTCCACAGGGACACTGAAGCTTTCTTT	CASSVHRDTEAFF
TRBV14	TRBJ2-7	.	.	TGTGCCAGCAGCCAAGATCTAGCTGATATCTACGAGCAGTACTTC	CASSQDLADIYEQYF
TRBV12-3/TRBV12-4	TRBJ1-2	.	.	TGTGCCAGCAGTAGGCGGGATTCAGGGGGCTACACCTTC	CASSRRDSGGYTF
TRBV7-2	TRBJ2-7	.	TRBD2	TGTGCCAGCAGCTCGGGACTAGCGGGAGTTTACGAGCAGTACTTC	CASSSGLAGVYEQYF
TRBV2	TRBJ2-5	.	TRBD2	TGTGCCAGCAGTCCGACTAGCGGGGGGCAAGAGACCCAGTACTTC	CASSPTSGGQETQYF
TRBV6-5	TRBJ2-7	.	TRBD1	TGTGCCAGCAGTTACTCGAGCGGGACAGGGAGGTACGAGCAGTACTTC	CASSYSSGTGRYEQYF
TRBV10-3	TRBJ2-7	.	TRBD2	TGTGCCATCAGTGACTTCTCGTTCGGGAGGTACGAGCAGTACTTC	CAISDFSFGRYEQYF
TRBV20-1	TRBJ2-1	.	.	TGCAGTGCTAGTACGGCGGGGCTTTACAATGAGCAGTTCTTC	CSASTAGLYNEQFF
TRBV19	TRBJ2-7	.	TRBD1	TGTGCCAGTAGTAGAGTAGGGGGCAGCTCCTACGAGCAGTACTTC	CASSRVGGSSYEQYF
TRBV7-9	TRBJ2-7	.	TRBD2	TGTGCCAGCAGCCGGACTAGCCGGGGAAGAAACTACGAGCAGTACTTC	CASSRTSRGRNYEQYF